These 7 T cell receptor beta chains were sequenced from one sample in a study of cytomegalovirus exposure and HLA in healthy donors. The table came from immunoSEQ multiplex PCR; TCRdb's copy has only in-frame clones and leaves some out. Of 100,000 to 150,000 clones in the sample, roughly 93% were seen once. Sequenced input: PBMCs. All receptors come from a woman younger than 30 in good health and CMV-seronegative.

This sequence joins TRBV28 and TRBJ1-6, with TRBD1 as a possible D gene (6 bases). Trimming took off 2 bases at V and 0 bases at J, with 23 bases between the two ends. Germline CDR1 MDHEN, CDR2 SYDVKM. The CDR3 loop spans 21 amino acids. The CDR3 here is CASSLDAQGPEYSSYNSPLHF. As DNA, the CDR3 is TGTGCCAGCAGTTTAGACGCACAGGGACCAGAGTACAGCTCCTATAATTCACCCCTCCACTTT.

This chain uses TRBV28 with TRBJ1-2; 7 positions match TRBD1. CDR1 and CDR2 (germline): MDHEN, SYDVKM. V shed 5 bases, J shed 1 base, and the junction held 10 bases outside the gene matches. CDR3 size: 16 residues. The CDR3 sequence: CASSPIGTALNYGYTF. The CDR3 DNA sequence: TGTGCCAGCAGTCCGATCGGGACAGCCCTTAACTATGGCTACACCTTC.

The V call is TRBV9, the J call TRBJ2-5; D may be TRBD2 (5 bases). Germline V gives CDR1 SGDLS, CDR2 YYNGEE. The CDR3 runs to 14 residues. Trimming pared 4 bases from V and 5 bases from J, leaving 15 bases between. The CDR3 DNA sequence: TGTGCCAGCAGCACCGGCCGGGGTCGGGAGACCCAGTACTTC. Translation gives CASSTGRGRETQYF.

V and J are TRBV5-5 and TRBJ1-1; 9 bases match TRBD1. Losses at the gene ends were 2 bases for V and 6 bases for J; bases not matched to a gene: 14. Germline CDR1 is SGHKS and CDR2 is YYEKEE (reference sequence). This CDR3 has 17 amino acids. CDR3 DNA: TGTGCCAGCAGCTTAACCGGGACAGGGTTTAGTAGGTCTGAAGCTTTCTTT. It translates to CASSLTGTGFSRSEAFF.

CDR3 coding DNA: TGTGCCAGTAGTATAACATCCCGAAATCAAGAGACCCAGTACTTC. The encoded protein is CASSITSRNQETQYF. The chain uses TRBV19 and TRBJ2-5; D ambiguous. In germline, CDR1 is LNHDA, CDR2 SQIVND (reference sequence). The germline V and J ends were trimmed by 2 bases and 2 bases, with 12 bases remaining between them. The CDR3 has 15 residues.

V and J are TRBV27 and TRBJ1-1; D remains ambiguous. The CDR3 extends over 15 amino acids. V shed 2 bases and J shed 3 bases, with 13 bases lying between them. CDR1 and CDR2 from the germline V gene are MNHEY and SMNVEV (reference sequence). The chain's CDR3 is CASSLGMGGYTEAFF. In nucleotides, the CDR3 is TGTGCCAGCAGTTTAGGGATGGGAGGGTACACTGAAGCTTTCTTT.

CDR3: CASSGAGETEAFF. The CDR3 bases are TGTGCCAGCAGCGGCGCGGGGGAAACTGAAGCTTTCTTT. This sequence joins TRBV9 and TRBJ1-1; a weak D match, TRBD1 (5 bases). Trimming left V 3 bases short and J 5 bases short, with 11 bases between. CDR1 SGDLS and CDR2 YYNGEE come from the germline V gene. The CDR3 length is 13 residues.